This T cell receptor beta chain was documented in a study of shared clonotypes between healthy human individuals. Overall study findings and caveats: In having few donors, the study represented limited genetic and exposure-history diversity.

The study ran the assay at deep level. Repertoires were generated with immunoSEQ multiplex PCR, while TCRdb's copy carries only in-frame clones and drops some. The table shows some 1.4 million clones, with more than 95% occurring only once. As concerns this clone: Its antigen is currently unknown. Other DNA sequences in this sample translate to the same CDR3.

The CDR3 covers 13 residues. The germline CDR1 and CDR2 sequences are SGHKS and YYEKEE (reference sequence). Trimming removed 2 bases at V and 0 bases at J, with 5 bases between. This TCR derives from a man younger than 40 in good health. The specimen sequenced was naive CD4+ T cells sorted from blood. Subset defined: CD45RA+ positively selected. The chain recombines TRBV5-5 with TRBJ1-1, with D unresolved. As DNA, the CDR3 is TGTGCCAGCAGCTTAGCAGTGAACACTGAAGCTTTCTTT. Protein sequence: CASSLAVNTEAFF.